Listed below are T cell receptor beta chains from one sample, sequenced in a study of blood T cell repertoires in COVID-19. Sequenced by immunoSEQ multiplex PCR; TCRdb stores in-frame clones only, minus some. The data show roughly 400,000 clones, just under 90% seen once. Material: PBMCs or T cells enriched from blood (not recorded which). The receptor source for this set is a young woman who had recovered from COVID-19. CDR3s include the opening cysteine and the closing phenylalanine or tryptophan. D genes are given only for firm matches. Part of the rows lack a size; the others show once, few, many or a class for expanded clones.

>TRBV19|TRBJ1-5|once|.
TGTGCCAGTAGTCCTCGGTCGGGTCAGCCCCAGCATTTT
CASSPRSGQPQHF
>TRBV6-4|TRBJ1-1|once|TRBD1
TGTGCCAGCAGGGCCAGACAGGGGAACACTGAAGCTTTCTTT
CASRARQGNTEAFF
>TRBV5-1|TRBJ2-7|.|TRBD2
TGCGCCAGCAATCCGAGGGGTCGCGGGAGTACATACGAGCAGTACTTC
CASNPRGRGSTYEQYF
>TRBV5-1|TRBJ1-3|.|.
TGCGCCAGCAGCTGGGGCCAAATTGGACGTATAGGAAACACCATATATTTT
CASSWGQIGRIGNTIYF
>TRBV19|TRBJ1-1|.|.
TGTGCCAGTAGTTTCCGGGGGGGGAACACTGAAGCTTTCTTT
CASSFRGGNTEAFF
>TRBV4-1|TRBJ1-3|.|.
TGCGCCAGCAGCCAAATAGGGACAAATACTGGAAACACCATATATTTT
CASSQIGTNTGNTIYF
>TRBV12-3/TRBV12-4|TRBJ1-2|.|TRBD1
TGTGCCAGCAGCAAGACAGGGGTGGGTGGCTACACCTTC
CASSKTGVGGYTF
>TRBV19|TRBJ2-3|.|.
TGTGCCAGTAGTATAGAGGGGGGGGCCGATACGCAGTATTTT
CASSIEGGADTQYF
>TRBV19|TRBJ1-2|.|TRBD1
TGTGCCAGCGGGGACAGCACTAACTATGGCTACACCTTC
CASGDSTNYGYTF
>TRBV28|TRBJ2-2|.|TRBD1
TGTGCCAGCAGTATATTCGGACAGGGAAGGACCGGGGAGCTGTTTTTT
CASSIFGQGRTGELFF
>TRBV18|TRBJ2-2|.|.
TGTGCCAGCTCACCGGGCTCAGGGAACACCGGGGAGCTGTTTTTT
CASSPGSGNTGELFF
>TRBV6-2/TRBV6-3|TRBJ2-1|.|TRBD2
TGTGCCAGCAGTTACCTGAGCGGGAGTGTAAAGAGTTACAATGAGCAGTTCTTC
CASSYLSGSVKSYNEQFF
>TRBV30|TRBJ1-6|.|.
TGTGCCTGGAGTTGGCAGGGCCGGGATAATTCACCCCTCCACTTT
CAWSWQGRDNSPLHF
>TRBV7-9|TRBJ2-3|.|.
TGTGCCAGCAGCCCGAGCACAGATACGCAGTATTTT
CASSPSTDTQYF
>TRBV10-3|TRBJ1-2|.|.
TGTGCCATCAGTGATGGTACGGCCAGGGGCTACACCTTC
CAISDGTARGYTF
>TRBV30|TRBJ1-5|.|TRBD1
TGTGCCTGGAGGGGGACAGGGGGCCATCAGCCCCAGCATTTT
CAWRGTGGHQPQHF
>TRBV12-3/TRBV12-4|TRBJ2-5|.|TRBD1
TGTGCCAGCAGTCTTGACAGGGCCGAGACCCAGTACTTC
CASSLDRAETQYF
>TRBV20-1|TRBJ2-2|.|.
TGCAGTGCTACAGGGGCCGGGGAGCTGTTTTTT
CSATGAGELFF
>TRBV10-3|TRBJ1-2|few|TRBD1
TGTGCCATCAGCGAGGACAGGGAAGTAGGTGGCTACACCTTC
CAISEDREVGGYTF
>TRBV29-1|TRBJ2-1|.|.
TGCAGCGTTGAAGATCCCAGGACAGAGCAGTTCTTC
CSVEDPRTEQFF
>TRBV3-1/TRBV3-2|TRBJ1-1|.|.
TGTGCCAGCAGCCAATTGGCGGTGGACACTGAAGCTTTCTTT
CASSQLAVDTEAFF
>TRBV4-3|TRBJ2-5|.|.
TGCGCCAGCAGCCAAGATTTTCTAGCCGGGGAGACCCAGTACTTC
CASSQDFLAGETQYF
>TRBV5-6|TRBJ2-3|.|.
TGTGCCAGCAGCGGGAGTCCCCATACGCAGTATTTT
CASSGSPHTQYF
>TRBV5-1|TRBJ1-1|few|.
TGCGCCAGCAGCCTGGCAATCAAGGGGACTGAAGCTTTCTTT
CASSLAIKGTEAFF
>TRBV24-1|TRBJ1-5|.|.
TGTGCCACCAGTGACCTGACAGATAGCAATCAGCCCCAGCATTTT
CATSDLTDSNQPQHF
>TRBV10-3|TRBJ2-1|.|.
TGTGCCATCAGTGAGGCTGGTTTCGGGAGCTCCTACAATGAGCAGTTCTTC
CAISEAGFGSSYNEQFF
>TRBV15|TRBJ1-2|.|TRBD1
TGTGCCACCAGCAGACGGACAGGGGGAGGCTACACCTTC
CATSRRTGGGYTF
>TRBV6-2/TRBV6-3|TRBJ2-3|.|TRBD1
TGTGCCAGCAGTCGACAGGGGGCCCTAGGCACAGATACGCAGTATTTT
CASSRQGALGTDTQYF
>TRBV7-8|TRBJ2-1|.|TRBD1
TGTGCCAGCAGACCTCCGGGACAGGGTAGAAATGAGCAGTTCTTC
CASRPPGQGRNEQFF
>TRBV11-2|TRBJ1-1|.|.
TGTGCCAGCAGCTTAAGCGACTCAACGAACACTGAAGCTTTCTTT
CASSLSDSTNTEAFF
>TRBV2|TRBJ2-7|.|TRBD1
TGTGCCAGCAGGGTCGGACAGGGCCCCCACTACGAGCAGTACTTC
CASRVGQGPHYEQYF
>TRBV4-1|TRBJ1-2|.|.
TGCGCCAGCAGCCAAGGGCTAAGGGGTACTCGTCCTCTCCCTAACTATGGCTACACCTTC
CASSQGLRGTRPLPNYGYTF